This TCR beta chain was sequenced for a study of blood T cell repertoires in COVID-19. For the study at large: Nucleic acid was either cDNA or gDNA, and it came from T cells, B-cell-depleted T cells, or PBMCs.

In the original processing: It was from reference gene primer amplification that nucleated cell counts were estimated. Profiling relied on immunoSEQ multiplex PCR, and the TCRdb table lists in-frame clones only, not all of them. For V, J and clone size, that table is used; D and trimming come from the DNA. The sample has 95,000 to 150,000 clones, roughly 92% seen once. V trimming: 5 bases; J trimming: 4 bases; junction bases outside the gene matches: 2. The CDR3 runs to 14 residues. Germline CDR1 is SGHRS and CDR2 is YFSETQ. The table lists this clone with a count of one. The Seattle patients, enrolled during active infection, were followed longitudinally.

Sequencing was performed on peripheral blood. The receptor's source is a middle-aged man with COVID-19, enrolled during active disease. The chain carries TRBV5-1 and TRBJ2-1, with TRBD2 matching 11 bases. The CDR3 DNA reads as TGCGCCAGCAGACTAGCGGGAGTTTACAATGAGCAGTTCTTC. Protein: CASRLAGVYNEQFF.